This T cell receptor beta chain was sequenced in a study of blood T cell repertoires in COVID-19. The overall study: Donors in the United States, Italy and Spain gave samples during acute or convalescent COVID-19.

Enrolled during active infection, Seattle patients were then followed longitudinally. V was shortened by 3 bases and J by 5 bases, with 10 bases between the two germline ends. The CDR3 spans 12 residues. From germline, CDR1 is DFQATT and CDR2 SNEGSKA (reference sequence). Here immunoSEQ multiplex PCR was the method, and the copy in TCRdb shows in-frame clones only, minus some. The data hold some 180,000 clones, with about 85% observed a single time. This TCR was recovered from an elderly woman with COVID-19, enrolled during active disease. The sample consisted of peripheral blood. This chain joins TRBV20-1 and TRBJ2-5; D is unresolved. The CDR3 DNA follows: TGCAGTGCTAGTTCTCGTTCGGAGACCCAGTACTTC. Residues: CSASSRSETQYF.